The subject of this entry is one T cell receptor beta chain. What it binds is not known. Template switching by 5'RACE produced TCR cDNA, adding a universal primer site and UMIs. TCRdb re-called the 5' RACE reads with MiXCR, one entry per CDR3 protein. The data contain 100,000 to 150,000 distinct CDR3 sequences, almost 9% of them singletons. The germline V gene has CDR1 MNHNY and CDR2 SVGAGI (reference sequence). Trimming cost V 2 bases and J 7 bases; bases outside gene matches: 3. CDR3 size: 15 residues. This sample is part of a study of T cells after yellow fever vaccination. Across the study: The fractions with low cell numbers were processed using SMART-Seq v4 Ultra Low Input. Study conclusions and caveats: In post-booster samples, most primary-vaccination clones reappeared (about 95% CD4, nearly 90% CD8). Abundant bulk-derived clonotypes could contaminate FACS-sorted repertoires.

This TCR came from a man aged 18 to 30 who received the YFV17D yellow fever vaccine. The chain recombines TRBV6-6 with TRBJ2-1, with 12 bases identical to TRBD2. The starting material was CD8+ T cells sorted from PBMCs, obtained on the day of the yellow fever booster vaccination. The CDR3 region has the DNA TGTGCCAGCAGTTACGCTAGCGGGGGGGCAAATGAGCAGTTCTTC. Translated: CASSYASGGANEQFF.